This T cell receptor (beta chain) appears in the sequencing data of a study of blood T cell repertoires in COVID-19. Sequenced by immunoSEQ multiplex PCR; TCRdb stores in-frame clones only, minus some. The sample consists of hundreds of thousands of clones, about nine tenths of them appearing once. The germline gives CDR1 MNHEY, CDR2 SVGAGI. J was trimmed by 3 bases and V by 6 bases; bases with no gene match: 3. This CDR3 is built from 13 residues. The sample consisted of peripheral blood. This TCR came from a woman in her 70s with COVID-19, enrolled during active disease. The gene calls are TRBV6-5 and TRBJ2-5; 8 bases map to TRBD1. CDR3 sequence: CASRRTGKETQYF. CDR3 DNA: TGTGCCAGCAGACGGACAGGGAAAGAGACCCAGTACTTC.